These T cell receptor beta chains were read from a single sample in a study of T cell repertoires in cytomegalovirus infection. MiXCR was run by TCRdb on the reads, yielding one entry per CDR3 protein. The profile shows about 140,000 distinct CDR3 sequences, 5.5% to 8% of them singletons. The specimen was PBMCs. The origin of the receptors is a human donor in good health (CMV status not recorded). Some clones in this sample may be carry-over from other donors' samples. Each CDR3 is given without its conserved first and last residue. Fields, in order: V gene, J gene, CDR3 protein.

v_gene: TRBV7-9
j_gene: TRBJ1-2
CDR3aa: ASSQGQGAGGYT

v_gene: TRBV5-5
j_gene: TRBJ1-1
CDR3aa: ASSSRGDYTEAF

v_gene: TRBV3-1
j_gene: TRBJ2-6
CDR3aa: ASSPTASGANVLT

v_gene: TRBV7-3
j_gene: TRBJ2-1
CDR3aa: ASSLVLAGGRNEQF

v_gene: TRBV4-1
j_gene: TRBJ1-4
CDR3aa: ASSLAGTGSEKLF

v_gene: TRBV7-2
j_gene: TRBJ2-7
CDR3aa: ASSLSMSGLLTAYEQY

v_gene: TRBV11-2
j_gene: TRBJ1-5
CDR3aa: ASARGGQANQPQH

v_gene: TRBV6-1
j_gene: TRBJ1-6
CDR3aa: ASSSWQKNSPLH

v_gene: TRBV20-1
j_gene: TRBJ2-2
CDR3aa: SAREGGPNTGELF

v_gene: TRBV12-3/TRBV12-4
j_gene: TRBJ1-1
CDR3aa: ASSFHRGGLTEAF

v_gene: TRBV6-1
j_gene: TRBJ1-2
CDR3aa: ASSRGMRDNYGYT

v_gene: TRBV29-1
j_gene: TRBJ1-1
CDR3aa: SVARTPNTEAF

v_gene: TRBV19
j_gene: TRBJ1-3
CDR3aa: ASTRDAGSGNTIY

v_gene: TRBV7-2
j_gene: TRBJ2-1
CDR3aa: ASSLVAGGNYNEQF

v_gene: TRBV30
j_gene: TRBJ1-1
CDR3aa: AWTTLIANTEAF

v_gene: TRBV6-1
j_gene: TRBJ1-2
CDR3aa: ASSRLGGYGYT

v_gene: TRBV11-2
j_gene: TRBJ1-1
CDR3aa: ASSLDRRPTEAF